This T cell receptor (beta chain) was captured in a study of cytomegalovirus exposure and HLA in healthy donors (TCRdb year 2017). Regarding the research as a whole: An earlier analysis of roughly 500 of the donors reported about 300 Gb of sequence data and 95 million to 140 million unique TCR beta sequences obtained from some 200 million T cells. The study combined high-throughput TCR immunosequencing, statistical association of individual TCRs with disease status, and machine learning to predict cytomegalovirus infection status. Rather than drawing on any new phenotypic data, the later analysis identified candidate immune exposures from TCR beta sequences and the way those sequences occurred across donors. Among around 400 genotyped donors of the cohort, an average of about 240,000 unique TCR beta nucleotide sequences was sequenced per donor, of which roughly 18% were non-productive. Of the 398 genotyped donors, approximately 83% fell in the genetic ancestry cluster associated with self-reported Caucasian donors. Using immunosequencing, the study profiled T cell repertoires from 666 subjects and related those repertoires to cytomegalovirus serostatus. In an earlier analysis of several hundred of the donors, high-throughput TCR beta sequencing was used to judge whether each TCR beta V gene segment behaved as functional or pseudogenic. Donor age, sex, ethnicity and CMV serostatus were compiled alongside the repertoire data. The aim of the study was to test whether cataloging public T cell receptors could identify signatures of past pathogen exposure. The number of donors typed differed by locus, with about 629-630 for A, B, C, DRB1 and DQB1, 522 for DQA1, approximately 580 for DPA1, and roughly 450 for DPB1. Besides the first cohort of 500 to 700 subjects, a separate validation cohort made up of 120 different subjects was used. In a later analysis, previously published TCR beta repertoires from some 640 donors were re-analyzed and high-resolution HLA genotyping was added so that TCR occurrence patterns could be studied. Genome-wide SNP genotypes for about 55% of the roughly 670 donors were used in a later genetic analysis, which treated that subset as a discovery cohort. An early release covering 550 to 700 HLA-typed donors comprised about 300 gigabases of sequencing data and 85 million or so unique TCR sequences. HLA typing covered class I and class II loci at four-digit resolution. All discovery cohort repertoires had been generated using a single sequencing platform. Roughly five DR-DQ haplotypes were treated as single units for association and clustering because of strong linkage in the cohort.

In total, fewer than 750 healthy bone marrow donors made up the cohort. At the time of sampling, all cohort members were nominally healthy, though unrecorded immune exposures were likely present. The donor tested CMV seronegative, placing the donor among the 352 seronegative members of the cohort. A peripheral blood sample was collected from each donor, and TCR beta sequencing was performed on peripheral blood mononuclear cells. The Qiagen DNeasy Blood Extraction Kit was used to extract genomic DNA from the blood cell samples. The CDR3 sequence holds 13 residues, the cysteine and phenylalanine included. This entry keeps only the CDR3 DNA: 39 bases, framed from base 1. Taken from the germline V gene, the CDR1 and CDR2 loops are SGHRS and YFSETQ. V drops 7 bases and J drops 2 bases, leaving 12 bases in between. The library was built by means of the immunoSEQ multiplex PCR assay. For the multiplex PCR, a mixture combining 60 forward primers for TCR Vbeta segments and 13 reverse primers for TCR Jbeta segments was used. A multiplex PCR assay on genomic DNA amplified the CDR3 region of rearranged TCR beta genes. The Illumina HiSeq System was used to sequence the amplified TCR beta libraries as 87-base-pair reads. On the study's bioinformatics: In a later analysis, some 80 million unique TCR beta chains were counted across the 666 repertoires, and roughly 11 million of these chains were shared by at least two donors. To remove PCR and sequencing errors, raw reads were error-corrected and collapsed into unique sequences using a nearest-neighbor algorithm that merged closely related sequences. Alignment of CDR3 sequences to IMGT reference sequences was used to assign V, D and J gene segments. For a sequence to be retained, at least a six-nucleotide match to both a V gene segment and a J gene segment was required. A rearrangement was called productive if the CDR3 had no stop codons and remained in frame with V and J, and every other rearrangement was called non-productive. Following IMGT convention, CDR3 was defined as the stretch from the second conserved V-encoded cysteine up to the conserved J-encoded phenylalanine. In an earlier analysis of 587 of the donors, sequences lacking an unambiguous match to a single V gene segment were excluded. In an earlier analysis of about 590 of the donors, a V segment was called functional when productive rearrangements were above 56.7%, and segregating when the standard deviation between donors exceeded 5%. A statistical classification framework was built to diagnose cytomegalovirus status from the catalog of TCR beta chain sequences. In a later analysis, TCR nucleotide sequences were compared against IMGT/GENE-DB human TR gene sequences so that V and J genes could be assigned. Using the TCRdist pipeline, a later analysis assigned CDR3 sequences along with most-parsimonious VDJ recombination scenarios. In a later analysis, each TCR beta chain was defined by its CDR3 amino acid sequence together with its V-gene family, and reads lacking a unique V-gene family were excluded. To address suspected cross-contamination and a sequencing artifact, a later analysis removed 550 to 750 highly shared, low-generation-probability nucleotide sequences. In a later analysis, a clonal expansion index was calculated for each public chain from normalized within-repertoire ranks of inferred template counts. A later analysis computed generation probabilities with a VDJ recombination model fitted to out-of-frame rearrangements, and checked the results against IGoR. In a later analysis, hypergeometric tests were used to score TCR-TCR, TCR-HLA and TCR-CMV co-occurrence, with a repertoire-size bias correction applied to TCR pairs. In a later analysis, false discovery rates were estimated by permuting HLA or CMV assignments 20 times. In a later analysis, co-occurring TCRs were grouped using DBSCAN, and TCRdist sequence similarity was added for clustering within HLA-allele-positive subsets. Repertoires with fewer than 30,000 or more than 120,000 public chains were left out of co-occurrence clustering, as were five repertoires with anomalous nucleotide sharing. Imported from immuneACCESS, the table was reduced by TCRdb to in-frame sequences with V and J called. These copies leave out some clones; in studies compared against another copy, an unresolved V gene accounts for under half, and the cause of the remainder is not known. That table furnishes V, J and clone size, whereas the DNA furnished D and trimming. In this sample the table shows about 150,000 clones, 65% to 75% of which occur a single time. The top ten clonotypes cover about 3% of the sample.

General findings and caveats noted by the study authors: In vitro tests confirmed that three of the cytomegalovirus-associated TCR beta chains recognize cytomegalovirus antigens. A total of 150 or so TCR beta chains were listed by the study as associated with cytomegalovirus. The classifier was reported to diagnose cytomegalovirus status with high specificity and sensitivity in both the original and validation cohorts. Compared with the roughly 700-donor mean, donors in an Asian-associated ancestry cluster had fewer N-insertions in productive TCRs, according to a later genetic analysis. Because the 87-base-pair reads could not distinguish some IMGT-functional V segments, including TRBV6-2 and TRBV6-3, those segments were excluded. Roughly uniform sequencing depth across donors was assumed in presence/absence analyses, although this assumption may not hold. In an earlier analysis of about 600 of the donors, most TCR beta V segments appeared in productive rearrangements about 90% or about 30% of the time, broadly matching IMGT annotations. In a later genetic analysis, a missense DCLRE1C variant was associated with V-gene and J-gene trimming of TCR beta chains, and the association was replicated in an independent cohort. The only immune exposure information available for the cohort was CMV serostatus. Because counts were too low, some 17 rarely observed V segments, including chromosome 9 orphons, were excluded from the earlier analysis of several hundred of the donors. In this cohort, only TCR beta chains were sequenced, and detectable features were limited by the absence of alpha or paired-chain data. In a later analysis, TCR association rates were found to vary across HLA loci, with the most associated TCRs seen for DRB1 alleles and the fewest for HLA-C alleles. Several of the top co-occurrence clusters appeared to be linked to parvovirus B19, influenza, CMV and Epstein-Barr virus, according to a later analysis. Across donors, most TCR sequences were observed very rarely, whereas some public TCRs were present in many individuals. Linkage disequilibrium might explain the correlated functional status among segregating V segments, but an unknown experimental factor could not be ruled out. A cluster of highly shared sequence variants was judged likely to be a technical artifact of the sequencing pipeline. In a later analysis, most CMV-associated TCR beta chains were found to appear HLA-restricted, with HLA associations seemingly driven largely by CMV exposure. The authors suggested that the approach could potentially be extended to other disease states and immunological phenotypes. Compared with equally common non-associated chains, HLA-associated TCR beta chains in a later analysis were more clonally expanded and had lower generation probabilities. A further reported finding was that TCR beta sequences accurately predicted the HLA-A and HLA-B alleles for most subjects in the first cohort. When HLA alleles, especially DR and DQ, strongly co-occurred, TCR associations were difficult to assign to individual alleles. In a later analysis, 15,000 to 20,000 TCR beta sequences were associated with specific HLA alleles at a false discovery rate of 0.05. Because some donors lacked HLA typing at each locus, the association tests relied only on the typed subset.

For this clone: Its antigen has not been determined. Base quality data are lacking; no much larger clone is found one base away. This CDR3 is also generated by other DNA sequences in the sample.

This receptor chain uses TRBV5-1 and TRBJ2-5, and TRBD1 may be the D gene, going by 5 matching bases. The sequencing sample was made of PBMCs. This clonotype was sampled from a man younger than 30 in good health and CMV-seronegative. The sequence in DNA is TGCGCCAGCTCACTTAGGGGACAAGAGACCCAGTACTTC. It codes for CASSLRGQETQYF.